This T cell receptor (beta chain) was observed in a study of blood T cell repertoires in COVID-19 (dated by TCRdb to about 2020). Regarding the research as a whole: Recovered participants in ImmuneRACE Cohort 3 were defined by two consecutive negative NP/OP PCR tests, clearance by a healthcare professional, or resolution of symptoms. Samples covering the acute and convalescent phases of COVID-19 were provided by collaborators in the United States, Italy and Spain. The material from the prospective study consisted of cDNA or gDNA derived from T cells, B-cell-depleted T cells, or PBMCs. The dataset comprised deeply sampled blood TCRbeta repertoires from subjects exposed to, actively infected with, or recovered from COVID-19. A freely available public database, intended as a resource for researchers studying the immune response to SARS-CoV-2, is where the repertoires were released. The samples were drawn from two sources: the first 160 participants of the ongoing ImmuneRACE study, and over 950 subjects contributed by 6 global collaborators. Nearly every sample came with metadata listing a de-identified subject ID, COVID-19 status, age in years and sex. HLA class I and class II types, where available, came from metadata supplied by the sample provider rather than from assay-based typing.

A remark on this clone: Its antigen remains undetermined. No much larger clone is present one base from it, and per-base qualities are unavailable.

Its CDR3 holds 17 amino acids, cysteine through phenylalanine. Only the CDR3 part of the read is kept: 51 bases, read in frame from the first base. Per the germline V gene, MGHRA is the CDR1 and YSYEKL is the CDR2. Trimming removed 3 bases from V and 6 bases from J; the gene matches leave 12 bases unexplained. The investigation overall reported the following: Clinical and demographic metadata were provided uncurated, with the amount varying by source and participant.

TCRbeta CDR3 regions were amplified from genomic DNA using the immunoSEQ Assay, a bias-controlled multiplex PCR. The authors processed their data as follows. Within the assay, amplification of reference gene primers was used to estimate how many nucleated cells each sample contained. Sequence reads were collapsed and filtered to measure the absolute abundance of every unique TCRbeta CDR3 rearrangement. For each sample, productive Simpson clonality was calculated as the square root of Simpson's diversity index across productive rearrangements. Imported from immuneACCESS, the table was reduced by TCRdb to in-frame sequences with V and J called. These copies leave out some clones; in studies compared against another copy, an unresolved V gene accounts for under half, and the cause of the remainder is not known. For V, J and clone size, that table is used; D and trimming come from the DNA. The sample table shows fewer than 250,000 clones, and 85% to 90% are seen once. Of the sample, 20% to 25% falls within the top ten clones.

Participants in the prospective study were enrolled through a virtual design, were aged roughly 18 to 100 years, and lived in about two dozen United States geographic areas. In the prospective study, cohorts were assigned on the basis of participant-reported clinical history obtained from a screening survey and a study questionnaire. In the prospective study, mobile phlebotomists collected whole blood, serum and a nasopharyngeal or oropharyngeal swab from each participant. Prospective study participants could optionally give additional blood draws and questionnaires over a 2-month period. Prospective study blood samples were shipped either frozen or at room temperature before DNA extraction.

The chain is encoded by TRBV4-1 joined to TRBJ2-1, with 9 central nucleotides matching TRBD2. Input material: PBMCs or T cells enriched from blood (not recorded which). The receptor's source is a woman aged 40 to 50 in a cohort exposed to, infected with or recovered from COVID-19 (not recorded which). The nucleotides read TGCGCCAGCAGCCAGGAGCCGGGACTAGCTAGGTCCAATGAGCAGTTCTTC. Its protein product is CASSQEPGLARSNEQFF.